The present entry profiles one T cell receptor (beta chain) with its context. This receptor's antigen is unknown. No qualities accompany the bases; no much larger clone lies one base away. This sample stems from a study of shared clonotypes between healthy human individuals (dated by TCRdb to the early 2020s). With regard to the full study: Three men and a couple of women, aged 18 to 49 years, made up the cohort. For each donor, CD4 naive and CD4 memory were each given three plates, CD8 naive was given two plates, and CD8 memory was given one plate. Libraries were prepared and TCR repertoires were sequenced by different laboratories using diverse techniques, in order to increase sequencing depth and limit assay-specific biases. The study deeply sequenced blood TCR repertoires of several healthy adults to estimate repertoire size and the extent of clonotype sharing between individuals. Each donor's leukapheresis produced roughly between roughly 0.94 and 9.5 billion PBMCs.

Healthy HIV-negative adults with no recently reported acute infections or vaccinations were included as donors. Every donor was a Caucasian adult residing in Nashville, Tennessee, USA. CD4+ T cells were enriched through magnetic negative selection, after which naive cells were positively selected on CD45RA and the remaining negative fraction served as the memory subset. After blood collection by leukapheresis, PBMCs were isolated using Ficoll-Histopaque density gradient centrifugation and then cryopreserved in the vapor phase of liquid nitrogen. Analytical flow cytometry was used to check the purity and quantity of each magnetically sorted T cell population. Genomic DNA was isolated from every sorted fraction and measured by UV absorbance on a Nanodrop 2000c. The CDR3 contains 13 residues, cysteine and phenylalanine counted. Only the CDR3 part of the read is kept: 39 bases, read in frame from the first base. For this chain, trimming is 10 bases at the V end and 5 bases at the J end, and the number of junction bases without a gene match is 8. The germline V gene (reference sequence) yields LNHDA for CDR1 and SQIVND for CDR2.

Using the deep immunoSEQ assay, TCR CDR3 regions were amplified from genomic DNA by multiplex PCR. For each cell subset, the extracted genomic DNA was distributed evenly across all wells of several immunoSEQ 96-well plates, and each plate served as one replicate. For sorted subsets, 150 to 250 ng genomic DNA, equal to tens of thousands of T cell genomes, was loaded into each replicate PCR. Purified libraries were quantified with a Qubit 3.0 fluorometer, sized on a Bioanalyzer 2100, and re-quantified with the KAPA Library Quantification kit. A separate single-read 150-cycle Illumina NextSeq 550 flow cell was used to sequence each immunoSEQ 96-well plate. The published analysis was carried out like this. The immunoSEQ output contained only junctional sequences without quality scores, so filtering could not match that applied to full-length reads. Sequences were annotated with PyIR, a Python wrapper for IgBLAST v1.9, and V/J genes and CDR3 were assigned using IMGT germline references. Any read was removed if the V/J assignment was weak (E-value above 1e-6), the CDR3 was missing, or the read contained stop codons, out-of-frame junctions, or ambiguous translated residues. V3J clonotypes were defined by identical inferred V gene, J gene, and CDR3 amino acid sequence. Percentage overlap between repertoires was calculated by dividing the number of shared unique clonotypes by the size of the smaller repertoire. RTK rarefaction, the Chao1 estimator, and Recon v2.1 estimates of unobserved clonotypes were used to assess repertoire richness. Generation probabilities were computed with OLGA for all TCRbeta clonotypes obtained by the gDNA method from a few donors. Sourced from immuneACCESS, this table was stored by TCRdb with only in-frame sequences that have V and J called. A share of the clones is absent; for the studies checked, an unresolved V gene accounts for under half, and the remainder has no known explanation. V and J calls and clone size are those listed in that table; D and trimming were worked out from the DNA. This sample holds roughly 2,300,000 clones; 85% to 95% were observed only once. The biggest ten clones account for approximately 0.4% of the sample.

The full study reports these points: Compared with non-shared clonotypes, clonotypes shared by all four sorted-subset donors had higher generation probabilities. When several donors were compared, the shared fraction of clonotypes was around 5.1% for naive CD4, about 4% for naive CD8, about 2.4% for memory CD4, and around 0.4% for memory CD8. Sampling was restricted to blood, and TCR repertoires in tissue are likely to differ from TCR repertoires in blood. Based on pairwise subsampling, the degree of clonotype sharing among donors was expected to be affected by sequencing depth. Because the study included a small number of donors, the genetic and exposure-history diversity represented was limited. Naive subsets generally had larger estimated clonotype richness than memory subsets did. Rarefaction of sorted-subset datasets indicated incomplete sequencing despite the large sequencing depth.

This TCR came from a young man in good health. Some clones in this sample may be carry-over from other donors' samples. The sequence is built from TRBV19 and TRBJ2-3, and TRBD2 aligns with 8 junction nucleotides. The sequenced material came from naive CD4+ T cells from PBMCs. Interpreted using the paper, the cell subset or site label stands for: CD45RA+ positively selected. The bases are TGTGCCACCCGGGCGGGGGGCGTAGATACGCAGTATTTT. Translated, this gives CATRAGGVDTQYF.